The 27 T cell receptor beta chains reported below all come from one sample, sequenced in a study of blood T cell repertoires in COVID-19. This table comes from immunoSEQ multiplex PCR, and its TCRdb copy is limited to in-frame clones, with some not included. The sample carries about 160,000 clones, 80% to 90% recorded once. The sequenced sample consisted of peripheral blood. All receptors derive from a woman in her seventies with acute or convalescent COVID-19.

In DNA form, the CDR3 reads TGTGCCAGCAGTAGCCGGTACGAGCAGTACTTC. Its protein product is CASSSRYEQYF. The V and J genes are TRBV28 and TRBJ2-7; D remains unclear. CDR3 length: 11 residues. Between the trimmed V and J ends, which lost 5 bases and 4 bases, there was a span of 6 bases. The germline V gene has CDR1 MDHEN and CDR2 SYDVKM.

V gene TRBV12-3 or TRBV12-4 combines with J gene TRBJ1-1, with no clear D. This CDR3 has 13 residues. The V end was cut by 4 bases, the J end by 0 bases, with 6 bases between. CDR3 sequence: CASSSYMNTEAFF. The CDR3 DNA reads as TGTGCCAGCAGTTCTTACATGAACACTGAAGCTTTCTTT.

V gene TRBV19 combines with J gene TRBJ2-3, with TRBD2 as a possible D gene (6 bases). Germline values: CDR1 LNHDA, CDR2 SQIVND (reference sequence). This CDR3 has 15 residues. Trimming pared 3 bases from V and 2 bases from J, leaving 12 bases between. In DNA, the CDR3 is TGTGCCAGTAGTATGGTCGGGGGTGCCACAGATACGCAGTATTTT. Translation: CASSMVGGATDTQYF.

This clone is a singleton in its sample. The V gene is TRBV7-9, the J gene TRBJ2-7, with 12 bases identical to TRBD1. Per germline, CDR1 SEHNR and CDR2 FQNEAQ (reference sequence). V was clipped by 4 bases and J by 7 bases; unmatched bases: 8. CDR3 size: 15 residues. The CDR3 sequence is CASSSRGQGAWEQYF. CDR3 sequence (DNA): TGTGCCAGCAGCTCGCGGGGACAGGGGGCTTGGGAGCAGTACTTC.

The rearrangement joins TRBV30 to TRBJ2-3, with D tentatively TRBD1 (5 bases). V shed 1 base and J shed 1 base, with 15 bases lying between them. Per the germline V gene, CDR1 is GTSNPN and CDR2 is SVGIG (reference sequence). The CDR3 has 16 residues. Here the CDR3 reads CAWSAPREFRTDTQYF. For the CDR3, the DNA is TGTGCCTGGAGTGCCCCCAGGGAATTTCGCACAGATACGCAGTATTTT.

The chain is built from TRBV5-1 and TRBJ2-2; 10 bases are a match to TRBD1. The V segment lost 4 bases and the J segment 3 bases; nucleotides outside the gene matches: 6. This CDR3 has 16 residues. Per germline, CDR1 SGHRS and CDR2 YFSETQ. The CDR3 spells CASSNTGQGHTGELFF. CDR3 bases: TGCGCCAGCAGCAATACGGGACAGGGGCACACCGGGGAGCTGTTTTTT.

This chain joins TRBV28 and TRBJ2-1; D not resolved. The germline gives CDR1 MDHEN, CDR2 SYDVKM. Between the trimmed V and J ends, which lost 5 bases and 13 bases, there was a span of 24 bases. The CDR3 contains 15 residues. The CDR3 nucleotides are TGTGCCAGCAGTCTCTCAACCGGCGGCGTATGGCGACAGTTCTTC. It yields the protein CASSLSTGGVWRQFF.

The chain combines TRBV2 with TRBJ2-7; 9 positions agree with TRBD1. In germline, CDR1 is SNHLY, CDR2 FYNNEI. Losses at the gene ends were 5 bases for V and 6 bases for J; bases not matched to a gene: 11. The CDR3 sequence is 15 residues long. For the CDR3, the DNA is TGTGCCAGCAGTCCGGGACAGGGATCTCTGTCCGAGCAGTACTTC. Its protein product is CASSPGQGSLSEQYF.

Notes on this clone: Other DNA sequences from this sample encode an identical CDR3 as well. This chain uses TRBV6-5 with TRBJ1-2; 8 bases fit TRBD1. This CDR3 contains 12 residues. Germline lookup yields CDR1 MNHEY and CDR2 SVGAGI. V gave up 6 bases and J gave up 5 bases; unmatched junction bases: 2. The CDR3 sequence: CASSRQGYGYTF. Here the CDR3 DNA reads TGTGCCAGCAGCCGACAGGGGTATGGCTACACCTTC.

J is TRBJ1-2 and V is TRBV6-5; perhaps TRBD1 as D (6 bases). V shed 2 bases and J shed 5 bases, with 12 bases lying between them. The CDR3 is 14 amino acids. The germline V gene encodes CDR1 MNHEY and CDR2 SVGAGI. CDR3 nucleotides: TGTGCCAGCAGTTACACAGGGCCGGCTTATGGCTACACCTTC. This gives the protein CASSYTGPAYGYTF.

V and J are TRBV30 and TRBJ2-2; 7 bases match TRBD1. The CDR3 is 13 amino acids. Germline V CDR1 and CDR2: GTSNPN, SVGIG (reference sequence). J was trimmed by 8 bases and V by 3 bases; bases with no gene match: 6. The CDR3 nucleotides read TGTGCCTGGAGCGGAAACAGGGGTGGGGAGCTGTTTTTT. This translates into CAWSGNRGGELFF.

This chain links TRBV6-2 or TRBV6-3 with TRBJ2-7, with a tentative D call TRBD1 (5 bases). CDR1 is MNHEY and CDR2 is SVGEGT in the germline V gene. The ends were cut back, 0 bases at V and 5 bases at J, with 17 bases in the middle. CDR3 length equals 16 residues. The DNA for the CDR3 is TGTGCCAGCAGTTACTCGGGGCGGCTGGGTTTCAACGAGCAGTACTTC. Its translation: CASSYSGRLGFNEQYF.

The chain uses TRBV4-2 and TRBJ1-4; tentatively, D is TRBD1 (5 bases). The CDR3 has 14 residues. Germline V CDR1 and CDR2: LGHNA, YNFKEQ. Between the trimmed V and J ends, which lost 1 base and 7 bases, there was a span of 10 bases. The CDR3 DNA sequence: TGTGCCAGCAGCCAAGTGTCCGGGGGTGAAAAACTGTTTTTT. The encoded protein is CASSQVSGGEKLFF.

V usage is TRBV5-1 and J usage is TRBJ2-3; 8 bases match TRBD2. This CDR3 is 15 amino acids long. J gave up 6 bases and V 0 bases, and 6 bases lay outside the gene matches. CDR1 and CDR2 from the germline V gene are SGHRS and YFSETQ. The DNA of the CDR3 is TGCGCCAGCAGCTTGGACGGGAGGGGTGAGGATACGCAGTATTTT. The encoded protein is CASSLDGRGEDTQYF.

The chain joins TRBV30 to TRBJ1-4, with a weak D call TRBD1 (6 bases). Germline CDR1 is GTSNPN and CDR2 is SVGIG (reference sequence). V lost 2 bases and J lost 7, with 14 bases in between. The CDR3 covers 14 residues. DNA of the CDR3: TGTGCCTGGAGTCCGGGGGGGGCGCGTGAAAAACTGTTTTTT. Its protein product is CAWSPGGAREKLFF.

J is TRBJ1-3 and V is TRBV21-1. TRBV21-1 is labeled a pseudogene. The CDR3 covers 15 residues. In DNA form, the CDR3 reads TGTGCCAGCAGGCATCGGGGGGGCAAAGGAAACACCATATATTTT. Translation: CASRHRGGKGNTIYF.

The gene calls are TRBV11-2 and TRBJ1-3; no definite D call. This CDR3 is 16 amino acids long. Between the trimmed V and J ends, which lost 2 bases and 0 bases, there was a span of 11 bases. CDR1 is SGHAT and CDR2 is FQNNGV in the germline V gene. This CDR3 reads CASSLLGGNSGNTIYF. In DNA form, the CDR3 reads TGTGCCAGCAGCTTACTTGGCGGGAACTCTGGAAACACCATATATTTT.

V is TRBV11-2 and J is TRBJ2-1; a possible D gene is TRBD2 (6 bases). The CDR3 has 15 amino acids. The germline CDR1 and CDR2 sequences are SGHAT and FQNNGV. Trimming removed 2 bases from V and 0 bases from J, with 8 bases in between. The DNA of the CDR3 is TGTGCCAGCAGCTTAATTAGCGGCTCCTACAATGAGCAGTTCTTC. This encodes CASSLISGSYNEQFF. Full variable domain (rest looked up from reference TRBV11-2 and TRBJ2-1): EAGVAQSPRYKIIEKRQSVAFWCNPISGHATLYWYQQILGQGPKLLIQFQNNGVVDDSQLPKDRFSAERLKGVDSTLKIQPAKLEDSAVYLCASSLISGSYNEQFFGPGTRLTVL.

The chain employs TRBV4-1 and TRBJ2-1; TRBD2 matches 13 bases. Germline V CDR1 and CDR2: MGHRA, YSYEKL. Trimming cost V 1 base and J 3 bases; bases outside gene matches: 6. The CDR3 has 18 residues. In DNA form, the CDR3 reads TGCGCCAGCAGCCAAGTGAGACTAGCGGGAGGATTCTACAATGAGCAGTTCTTC. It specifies CASSQVRLAGGFYNEQFF.

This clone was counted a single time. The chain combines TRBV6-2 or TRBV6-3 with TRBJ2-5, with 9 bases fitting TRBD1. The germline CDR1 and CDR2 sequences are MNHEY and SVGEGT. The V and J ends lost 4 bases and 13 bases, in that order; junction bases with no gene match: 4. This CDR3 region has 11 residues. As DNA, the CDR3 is TGTGCCAGCAGTTCTGGGACAGGGCTGTACTTC. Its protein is CASSSGTGLYF.

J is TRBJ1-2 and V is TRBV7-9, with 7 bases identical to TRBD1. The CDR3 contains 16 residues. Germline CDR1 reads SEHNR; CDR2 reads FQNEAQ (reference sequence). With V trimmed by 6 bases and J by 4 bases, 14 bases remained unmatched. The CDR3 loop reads CASRTSFRGQTYGYTF. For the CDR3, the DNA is TGTGCCAGCAGAACCTCGTTTAGGGGGCAGACCTATGGCTACACCTTC.

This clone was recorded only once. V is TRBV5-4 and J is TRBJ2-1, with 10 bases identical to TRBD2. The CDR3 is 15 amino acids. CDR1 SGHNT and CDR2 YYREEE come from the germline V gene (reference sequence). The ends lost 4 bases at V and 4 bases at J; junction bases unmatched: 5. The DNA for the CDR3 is TGTGCCAGCAGCCCAACTAGCGGGGTTTACAATGAGCAGTTCTTC. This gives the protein CASSPTSGVYNEQFF. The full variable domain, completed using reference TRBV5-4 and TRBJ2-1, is ETGVTQSPTHLIKTRGQQVTLRCSSQSGHNTVSWYQQALGQGPQFIFQYYREEENGRGNFPPRFSGLQFPNYSSELNVNALELDDSALYLCASSPTSGVYNEQFFGPGTRLTVL.

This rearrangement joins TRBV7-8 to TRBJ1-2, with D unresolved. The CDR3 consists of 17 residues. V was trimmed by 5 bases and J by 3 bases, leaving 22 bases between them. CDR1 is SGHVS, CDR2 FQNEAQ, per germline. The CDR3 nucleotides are TGTGCCAGCAGCCCCCGTGAGGGTAACCTAATACACTATGGCTACACCTTC. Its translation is CASSPREGNLIHYGYTF.

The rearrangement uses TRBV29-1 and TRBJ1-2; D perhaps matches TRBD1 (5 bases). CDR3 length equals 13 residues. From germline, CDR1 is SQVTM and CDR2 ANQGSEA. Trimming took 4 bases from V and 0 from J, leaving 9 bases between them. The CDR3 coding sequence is TGCAGCGTTGGCCAGGGTGCTAACTATGGCTACACCTTC. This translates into CSVGQGANYGYTF. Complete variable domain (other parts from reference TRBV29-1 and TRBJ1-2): SAVISQKPSRDICQRGTSLTIQCQVDSQVTMMFWYRQQPGQSLTLIATANQGSEATYESGFVIDKFPISRPNLTFSTLTVSNMSPEDSSIYLCSVGQGANYGYTFGSGTRLTVV.

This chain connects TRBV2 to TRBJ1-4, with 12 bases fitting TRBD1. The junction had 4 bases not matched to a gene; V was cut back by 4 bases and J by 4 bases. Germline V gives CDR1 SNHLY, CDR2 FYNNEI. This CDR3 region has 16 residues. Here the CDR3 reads CASSVGQGAYNEKLFF. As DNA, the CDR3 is TGTGCCAGCAGTGTGGGACAGGGGGCATATAATGAAAAACTGTTTTTT.

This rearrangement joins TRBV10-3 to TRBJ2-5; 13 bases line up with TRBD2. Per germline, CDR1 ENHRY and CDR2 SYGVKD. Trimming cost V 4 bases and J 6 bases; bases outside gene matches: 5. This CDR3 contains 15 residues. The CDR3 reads CAISGTSGSLKTQYF. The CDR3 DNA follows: TGTGCCATCAGTGGGACTAGCGGGAGTTTAAAGACCCAGTACTTC.

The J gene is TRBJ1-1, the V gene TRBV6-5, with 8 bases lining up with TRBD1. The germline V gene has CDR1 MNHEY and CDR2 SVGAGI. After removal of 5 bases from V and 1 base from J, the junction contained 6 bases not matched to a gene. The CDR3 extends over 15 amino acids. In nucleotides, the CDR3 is TGTGCCAGCAGTCCGGGGACAGGACGGAACACTGAAGCTTTCTTT. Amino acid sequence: CASSPGTGRNTEAFF.